The source of this TCR beta chain is a study of immune characterization of retroperitoneal liposarcoma. The germline V gene has CDR1 MNHNS and CDR2 SASEGT. This CDR3 is built from 14 residues. With V trimmed by 7 bases and J by 7 bases, 5 bases remained unmatched. In this sample, this clonotype turned up a few times. One entry per CDR3 protein results from TCRdb running MiXCR on the PCR reads. The sample shows about 10,000 distinct CDR3 sequences, approximately 24% of them seen only once. This clonotype was obtained from a male donor with retroperitoneal liposarcoma. The J gene is TRBJ1-6, the V gene TRBV6-1; 9 bases fit TRBD1. The specimen sequenced was blood. The CDR3 DNA reads as TGTGCCAGCAAACCCGGGACAGGGAATTCACCCCTCCACTTT. Protein product: CASKPGTGNSPLHF.